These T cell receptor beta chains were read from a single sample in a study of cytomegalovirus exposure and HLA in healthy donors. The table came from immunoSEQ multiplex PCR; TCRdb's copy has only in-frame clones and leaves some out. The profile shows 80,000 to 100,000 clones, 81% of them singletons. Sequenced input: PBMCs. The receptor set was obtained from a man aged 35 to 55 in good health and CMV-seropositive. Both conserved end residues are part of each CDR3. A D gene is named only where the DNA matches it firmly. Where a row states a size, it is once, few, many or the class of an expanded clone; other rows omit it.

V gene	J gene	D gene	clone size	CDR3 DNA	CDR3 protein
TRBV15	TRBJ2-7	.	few	TGTGCCACCAGCAGAGGAACTAGCAGGAGCGCCTACGAGCAGTACTTC	CATSRGTSRSAYEQYF
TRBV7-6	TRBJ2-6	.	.	TGTGCCAGCAGTTCCGACGGGTACTCTGGGGCCAACGTCCTGACTTTC	CASSSDGYSGANVLTF
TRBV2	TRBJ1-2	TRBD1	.	TGTGCCAGCAGTGAGGAACAGGGGAAGGGCTACACCTTC	CASSEEQGKGYTF
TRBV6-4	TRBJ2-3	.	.	TGTGCCAGCAGCCCTACAGGTAGCACAGATACGCAGTATTTT	CASSPTGSTDTQYF
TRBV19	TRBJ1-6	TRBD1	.	TGTGCCAGCAGAGAGGGGGCTTCCTATAATTCACCCCTCCACTTT	CASREGASYNSPLHF
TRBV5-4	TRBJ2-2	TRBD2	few	TGTGCCAGCAGCACGGGGAGGGGGAACACCGGGGAGCTGTTTTTT	CASSTGRGNTGELFF
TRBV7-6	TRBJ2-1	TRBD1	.	TGTGCCAGCAGCTCACAACAGGGGGCCCGCAATGAGCAGTTCTTC	CASSSQQGARNEQFF
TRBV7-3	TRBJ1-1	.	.	TGTGCCAGCAGCTTAATGAGGGACACTGAAGCTTTCTTT	CASSLMRDTEAFF
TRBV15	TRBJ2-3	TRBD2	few	TGTGCCACCAGCTCGGGACTAGCCCCACAAGATACGCAGTATTTT	CATSSGLAPQDTQYF
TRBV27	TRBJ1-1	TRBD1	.	TGTGCCAGCAGTTTTGGCGGGACAGGGCGCACTGAAGCTTTCTTT	CASSFGGTGRTEAFF
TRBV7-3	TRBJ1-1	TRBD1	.	TGTGCCAGCAGCTCAACTCCCGTAAGACAGGGTAAGGGTTCACTCACTGAAGCTTTCTTT	CASSSTPVRQGKGSLTEAFF
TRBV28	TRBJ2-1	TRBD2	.	TGTGCCAGCAGTTTCCCGACTAGCGGGAGGGGTGAGCAGTTCTTC	CASSFPTSGRGEQFF
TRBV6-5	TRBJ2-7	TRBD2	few	TGTGCCAGCAGTTATGGGGGGGTGGGAGGCTACGAGCAGTACTTC	CASSYGGVGGYEQYF
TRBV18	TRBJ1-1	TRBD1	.	TGTGCCAGCTCAGATCAGGGGGGACCCACTGAAGCTTTCTTT	CASSDQGGPTEAFF
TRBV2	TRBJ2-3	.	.	TGTGCCAGCAGTCCTCGGGGGGCCTCAGATACGCAGTATTTT	CASSPRGASDTQYF
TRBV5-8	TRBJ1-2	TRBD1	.	TGTGCCAGCAGCTCGAGGACAGGGGGCAACTATGGCTACACCTTC	CASSSRTGGNYGYTF
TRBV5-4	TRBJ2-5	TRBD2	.	TGTGCCAGCAGCTTGGCCGGGGGGCGGGGGGGAGAGACCCAGTACTTC	CASSLAGGRGGETQYF
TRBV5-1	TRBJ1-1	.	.	TGCGCCAGCGGCCAGGGGATAGGCACTGAAGCTTTCTTT	CASGQGIGTEAFF
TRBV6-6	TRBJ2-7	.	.	TGTGCCAGCAGGGGAACAGGGTTCCACGAGCAGTACTTC	CASRGTGFHEQYF
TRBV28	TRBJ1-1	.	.	TGTGCCAGCAGTTTACCAGGGTACGGCACTGAAGCTTTCTTT	CASSLPGYGTEAFF
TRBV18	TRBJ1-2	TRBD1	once	TGTGCCAGCTCATCAATTTTGACAGGGAACTATGGCTACACCTTC	CASSSILTGNYGYTF
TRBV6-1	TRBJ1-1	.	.	TGTGCCAGCAGTGAGCAGGGCAACACTGAAGCTTTCTTT	CASSEQGNTEAFF
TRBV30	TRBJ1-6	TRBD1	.	TGTGCCTGGAGTACACAGGGGGCTTCACCCCTCCACTTT	CAWSTQGASPLHF
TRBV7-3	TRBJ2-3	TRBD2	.	TGTGCCAGCAGCCCCGGGACTAGCGGTGATACGCAGTATTTT	CASSPGTSGDTQYF
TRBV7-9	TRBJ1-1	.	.	TGTGCCAGCAGCTTACTTCGGTCGGGCGTTACGGGGGTGAACACTGAAGCTTTCTTT	CASSLLRSGVTGVNTEAFF
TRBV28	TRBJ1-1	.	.	TGTGCCAGCAAGTTGACAGTGAACACTGAAGCTTTCTTT	CASKLTVNTEAFF
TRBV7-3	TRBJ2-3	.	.	TGTGCCAGCAGCTTAACTGGGAGAGATACGCAGTATTTT	CASSLTGRDTQYF
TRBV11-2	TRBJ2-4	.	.	TGTGCCAGCAGCTTAGCCTCAGTGAGGGGGCGGGGAAACATTCAGTACTTC	CASSLASVRGRGNIQYF
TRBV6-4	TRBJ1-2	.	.	TGTGCCAGCAGTGACCAGCCACAGGCGAGCTATGGCTACACCTTC	CASSDQPQASYGYTF
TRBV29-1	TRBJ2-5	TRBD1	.	TGCAGCGTTTTACCTGGGACAGGGGGCCCCGAGGTCCAAGAGACCCAGTACTTC	CSVLPGTGGPEVQETQYF
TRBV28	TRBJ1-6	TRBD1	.	TGTGCCAGCAGTTTAATTTTCGGGACAGGGAGTTCACCCCTCCACTTT	CASSLIFGTGSSPLHF
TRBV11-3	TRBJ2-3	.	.	TGTGCCAGCAGCTTACGTAACACAGATACGCAGTATTTT	CASSLRNTDTQYF
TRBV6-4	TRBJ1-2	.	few	TGTGCCAGCAGAGCCGGGAGTTGGGGAGGCTACACCTTC	CASRAGSWGGYTF
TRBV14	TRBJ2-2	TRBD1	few	TGTGCCAGCAGCCCGACAGGGGGTACCGGGGAGCTGTTTTTT	CASSPTGGTGELFF
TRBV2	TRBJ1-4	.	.	TGTGCCAGCAGTGATACGAGGGTAGGAAAACTGTTTTTT	CASSDTRVGKLFF
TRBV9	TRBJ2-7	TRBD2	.	TGTGCCAGCAGCGTAGATAGCGGGAGTTCTCGAGAGCAGTACTTC	CASSVDSGSSREQYF
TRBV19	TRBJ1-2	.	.	TGTGCCAGTAGTATCCAAACAGGGCCTGCGAGCTATGGCTACACCTTC	CASSIQTGPASYGYTF
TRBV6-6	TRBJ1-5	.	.	TGTGCCAGCAGTTCCCTAAGGGGTTCCAACAATCAGCCCCAGCATTTT	CASSSLRGSNNQPQHF
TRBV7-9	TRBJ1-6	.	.	TGTGCCAGCAGCCGGACCAGCGGACCCCTCCACTTT	CASSRTSGPLHF
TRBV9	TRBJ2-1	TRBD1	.	TGTGCCAGCAGCGTAGCAGAGGGGGCGATCTACAATGAGCAGTTCTTC	CASSVAEGAIYNEQFF
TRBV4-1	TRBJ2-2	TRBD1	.	TGCGCCAGCAGCCAAGCCCCAGGGGGCACCGGGGAGCTGTTTTTT	CASSQAPGGTGELFF
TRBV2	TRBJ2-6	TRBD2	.	TGTGCCAGCAGTGGGACTAGCGGGACTACTGGGGCCAACGGCCTGACTTTC	CASSGTSGTTGANGLTF
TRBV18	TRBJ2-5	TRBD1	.	TGTGCCAGCTCACCCGTCCCGGGACAGGAAGAGACCCAGTACTTC	CASSPVPGQEETQYF